This T cell receptor beta chain was captured by sequencing in a study of identical twins. Germline V gene lookup returns CDR1 MGHRA and CDR2 YSYEKL. V lost 4 bases and J lost 2, with 18 bases in between. CDR3 length: 16 amino acids. The authors used template switching to add a universal primer site and gave cDNA unique molecular identifiers. TCRdb re-called the 5' RACE reads with MiXCR, one entry per CDR3 protein. The table lists under 500,000 distinct CDR3 sequences, roughly an eighth of them singletons. Study-level findings and limits: In monozygotic twins, models underestimated the sharing of out-of-frame TCR alpha. The study found excess low generation probability among twin-shared out-of-frame alpha sequences. The more abundant beta clonotypes in cord blood had fewer insertions, and memory repertoires did not show this.

This clonotype turned up a few times. The antigen is not known. This same sample was also part of a study on yellow fever vaccine responses in identical twins.

The chain uses TRBV4-1 and TRBJ2-7; weak D call: TRBD1 (6 bases). The sequencing sample was made of CD4+ T cells sorted from blood. This receptor was identified in a woman younger than 30 in good health. The CDR3: CASSLSGTKVAYEQYF. For the CDR3, the DNA is TGCGCCAGCAGCCTATCCGGGACAAAAGTCGCCTACGAGCAGTACTTC.